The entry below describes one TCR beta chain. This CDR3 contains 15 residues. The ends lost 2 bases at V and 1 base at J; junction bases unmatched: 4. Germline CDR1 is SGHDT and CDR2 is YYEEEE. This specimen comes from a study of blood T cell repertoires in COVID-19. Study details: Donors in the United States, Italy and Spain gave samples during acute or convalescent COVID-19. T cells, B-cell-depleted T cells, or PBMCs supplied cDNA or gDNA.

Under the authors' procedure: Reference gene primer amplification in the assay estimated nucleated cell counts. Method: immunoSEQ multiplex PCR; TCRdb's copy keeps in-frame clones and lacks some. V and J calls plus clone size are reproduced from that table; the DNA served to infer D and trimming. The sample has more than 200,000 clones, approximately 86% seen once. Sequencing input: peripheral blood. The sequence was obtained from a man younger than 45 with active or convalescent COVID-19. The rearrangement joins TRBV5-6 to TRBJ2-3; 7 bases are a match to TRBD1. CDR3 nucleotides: TGTGCCAGCAGCTTTACTGGACAGGGCACAGATACGCAGTATTTT. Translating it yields CASSFTGQGTDTQYF.